This T cell receptor beta chain was found in a study of cytomegalovirus exposure and HLA in healthy donors. The study, taken as a whole, reports: Beyond CMV serostatus, there was no information to go on about immune exposure. A later analysis reportedly found fewer N-insertions in an Asian-associated ancestry cluster than the roughly 670-donor mean.

CDR3 length: 16 residues. CDR1 KGHSH and CDR2 LQKENI come from the germline V gene. V dropped 0 bases and J dropped 4; count of bases not matched to a gene: 5. PCR primers comprised 60 Vbeta and 13 Jbeta primers. Libraries were prepared by immunoSEQ multiplex PCR; TCRdb keeps only in-frame clonotypes and omits some of them. The sample consists of 150,000 to 250,000 clones, about 80% of them appearing once. A word on this clone: Its antigen remains unknown. Other nucleotide sequences from this sample produce the same CDR3.

The sequenced sample consisted of PBMCs. This receptor was obtained from a woman aged 25-40 years in good health and CMV-seropositive. The V and J genes are TRBV18 and TRBJ2-2; 7 nucleotides align to TRBD2. The CDR3 sequence is CASSPPSGGGTGELFF. The CDR3 nucleotides read TGTGCCAGCTCACCACCGTCGGGGGGTGGCACCGGGGAGCTGTTTTTT.